The T cell receptor (beta chain) described here comes from a study of beta chain features in type 1 diabetes. Study results and limitations: Cells that show high TCR expression could be over-represented by cDNA sequencing.

The study reverse transcribed the entire isolated RNA, so it sequenced expressed TCRB transcripts. The protocol was immunoSEQ multiplex PCR, while the TCRdb copy is restricted to in-frame clones and leaves out a portion. The repertoire includes some 250,000 clones, 25% to 30% of them detected once, and approximately 4% sits in the top ten. This CDR3 is 16 amino acids long. Per germline, CDR1 KGHSH and CDR2 LQKENI. Trimming took 3 bases from V and 6 from J; bases not matched to a gene: 8. As regards this clone: Its antigen is unknown.

The sample comprised central memory CD4+ T cells from blood. The sequence was obtained from a man aged 25-45 years in good health. The chain has TRBV18 and TRBJ2-3; 11 nucleotides line up with TRBD2. CDR3 sequence: CASSPGLAVTGDTQYF. DNA for the CDR3: TGTGCCAGCTCACCGGGACTAGCGGTAACGGGGGATACGCAGTATTTT.